This T cell receptor (beta chain) stems from a study of CD8+ T cells in alopecia areata. PBMCs yielded sorted CD4+ and CD8+ T cells. Sequencing relied on a cDNA template that was reverse transcribed from extracted RNA. Some clones are missing from TCRdb's copy, which holds only in-frame ones; the method was immunoSEQ multiplex PCR. In the table there are 100,000 to 150,000 clones, 47% of which are singletons. Study findings and constraints: Against the mouse data, patients shared TCRs less clearly, possibly for HLA reasons.

Germline V lookup: CDR1 SQVTM, CDR2 ANQGSEA. The CDR3 totals 14 residues. The V and J ends lost 7 bases and 5 bases, in that order; junction bases with no gene match: 14. This clone was seen more than once but under ten times. What it binds is not known. The clonotype comes from a human donor with alopecia areata. The chain employs TRBV29-1 and TRBJ2-7, with 7 bases aligning to TRBD1. Material for sequencing was NKG2D-low CD8+ T cells sorted from blood. CDR3 nucleotides: TGCAGCGCGCCTTTCGGGACAGACATAGACGAGCAGTACTTC. It yields the protein CSAPFGTDIDEQYF.